The rows below give T cell receptor beta chains drawn from one sample of a study of T cell responses to AZD1222 COVID-19 vaccine. Data came from immunoSEQ multiplex PCR; TCRdb stores just in-frame clones and leaves some out. The sample shows fewer than 150,000 clones, about 88% of them seen only once. This specimen was peripheral blood, taken on day 0 of AZD1222 vaccination. The receptors stem from an adult in good health. The CDR3 runs from the conserved cysteine through the conserved F or W. A D gene is named only where the DNA matches it firmly. Not all rows give a size; the values are once, few, many and, for expanded clones, a class.

d_call j_call clone_size v_call cdr3_aa cdr3_nt
. TRBJ2-7 few TRBV29-1 CSVVRGGTYEQYF TGCAGCGTTGTTAGGGGCGGAACCTACGAGCAGTACTTC
. TRBJ1-1 . TRBV30 CAWSVMGYEVTEAFF TGTGCCTGGAGTGTGATGGGGTATGAGGTCACTGAAGCTTTCTTT
TRBD2 TRBJ2-1 once TRBV7-2 CASSSLAGGPYEQFF TGTGCCAGCAGCTCCCTAGCGGGAGGTCCCTATGAGCAGTTCTTC
TRBD1 TRBJ2-2 . TRBV30 CAWSRTGGWTGELFF TGTGCCTGGAGCAGGACAGGGGGATGGACCGGGGAGCTGTTTTTT
TRBD1 TRBJ1-2 . TRBV7-9 CASSLAGGIGGYTF TGTGCCAGCAGCTTAGCAGGGGGCATTGGTGGCTACACCTTC
. TRBJ2-3 . TRBV11-2 CASSFSWSGYTDTQYF TGTGCCAGCAGCTTCAGCTGGAGCGGATACACAGATACGCAGTATTTT
. TRBJ1-2 once TRBV21-1 CASSNRPGVDGYTF TGTGCCAGCAGCAACCGCCCGGGGGTTGATGGCTACACCTTC
. TRBJ1-2 . TRBV15 CATSRRIGGGGYTF TGTGCCACCAGCAGGCGGATAGGGGGGGGCGGCTACACCTTC
TRBD1 TRBJ2-1 once TRBV5-1 CASSGGDSTDEQFF TGCGCCAGCAGCGGTGGGGACAGTACGGATGAGCAGTTCTTC
. TRBJ1-4 . TRBV29-1 CSVAATNEKLFF TGCAGCGTCGCCGCAACTAATGAAAAACTGTTTTTT
. TRBJ1-2 many TRBV11-2 CASSLGTSNYGYTF TGTGCCAGCAGCTTAGGGACAAGTAACTATGGCTACACCTTC
TRBD1 TRBJ1-3 . TRBV27 CASRLQGASGNTIYF TGTGCCAGCAGGTTACAGGGGGCTTCTGGAAACACCATATATTTT
. TRBJ1-2 . TRBV2 CASSEYVGELNYGYTF TGTGCCAGCAGTGAATACGTGGGAGAACTGAACTATGGCTACACCTTC
. TRBJ2-7 . TRBV5-6 CASSLGLRISYEQYF TGTGCCAGCAGCTTAGGACTGAGGATCTCCTACGAGCAGTACTTC
TRBD2 TRBJ2-7 . TRBV27 CASSLRPPVWEGPDEQYF TGTGCCAGCAGTTTAAGGCCCCCTGTGTGGGAGGGCCCGGATGAGCAGTACTTC
TRBD2 TRBJ2-3 . TRBV19 CASSMALAGGPSTDTQYF TGTGCCAGTAGTATGGCACTAGCGGGAGGGCCGAGCACAGATACGCAGTATTTT
. TRBJ1-2 . TRBV10-2 CASSGTGARYGYTF TGCGCCAGCAGTGGGACGGGGGCGCGCTATGGCTACACCTTC
. TRBJ1-2 . TRBV6-1 CASSERTPVGGYTF TGTGCCAGCAGTGAGAGGACCCCAGTAGGTGGCTACACCTTC
. TRBJ1-1 . TRBV9 CASSPRGVNTEAFF TGTGCCAGCAGCCCTAGAGGGGTGAACACTGAAGCTTTCTTT
TRBD2 TRBJ2-1 . TRBV6-5 CASSLAGTSYNEQFF TGTGCCAGCAGCCTAGCGGGAACATCCTACAATGAGCAGTTCTTC
. TRBJ1-6 . TRBV15 CATSRDGSYNSPLHF TGTGCCACCAGCAGAGATGGCAGTTATAATTCACCCCTCCACTTT
. TRBJ1-4 . TRBV11-2 CASSIVATNEKLFF TGTGCCAGCAGCATAGTTGCAACTAATGAAAAACTGTTTTTT
. TRBJ1-3 . TRBV7-8 CASSLFNLGQSSGNTIYF TGTGCCAGCAGCTTATTTAATTTAGGGCAGTCCTCTGGAAACACCATATATTTT
. TRBJ1-1 . TRBV11-2 CASSSRETEAFF TGTGCCAGCAGCTCCAGGGAGACTGAAGCTTTCTTT
TRBD1 TRBJ1-1 . TRBV4-1 CASSQVHDRGTEAFF TGCGCCAGCAGCCAAGTTCATGACAGGGGAACTGAAGCTTTCTTT
TRBD1 TRBJ1-3 . TRBV10-3 CAISRQIRTGGTGNTIYF TGTGCCATCAGCCGACAAATAAGGACAGGGGGGACTGGAAACACCATATATTTT
. TRBJ1-3 once TRBV18 CASSSARSRNTIYF TGTGCCAGCTCATCCGCTCGCAGCAGAAACACCATATATTTT
. TRBJ1-2 . TRBV6-5 CASSYSKSGSDGYTF TGTGCCAGCAGTTACTCGAAAAGCGGGTCGGATGGCTACACCTTC
TRBD2 TRBJ2-5 few TRBV5-1 CASSRGLALVETQYF TGCGCCAGCAGCCGCGGACTAGCTCTAGTCGAGACCCAGTACTTC
. TRBJ2-7 . TRBV7-6 CASSLGGSRADHEQYF TGTGCCAGCAGCTTAGGAGGGAGTAGGGCTGACCACGAGCAGTACTTC
. TRBJ2-7 . TRBV5-1 CASSLLSSGNREQYF TGCGCCAGCAGCTTGCTATCGTCAGGGAATCGGGAGCAGTACTTC
TRBD1 TRBJ1-5 . TRBV6-1 CASSERTGGGNQPQHF TGTGCCAGCAGTGAGCGGACAGGGGGGGGCAATCAGCCCCAGCATTTT
TRBD1 TRBJ2-6 . TRBV10-2 CASSKPGQYTSGANVLTF TGCGCCAGCAGTAAACCGGGACAGTACACCTCTGGGGCCAACGTCCTGACTTTC
. TRBJ2-7 . TRBV4-1 CASSQEGVSYEQYF TGCGCCAGCAGCCAAGAAGGGGTGTCCTACGAGCAGTACTTC
TRBD1 TRBJ2-3 . TRBV5-4 CASLDRVTDTQYF TGTGCCAGCCTAGACAGGGTGACAGATACGCAGTATTTT
TRBD2 TRBJ2-7 . TRBV2 CASRSSAGGRTSYEQYF TGTGCCAGCCGAAGTTCCGCGGGGGGTCGGACCTCCTACGAGCAGTACTTC
TRBD1 TRBJ1-1 . TRBV27 CASRSGTGGLTEAFF TGTGCCAGCAGATCCGGGACAGGGGGCCTCACTGAAGCTTTCTTT
TRBD1 TRBJ2-1 once TRBV2 CASGTERSSYNEQFF TGTGCCAGCGGGACAGAGCGGAGCTCCTACAATGAGCAGTTCTTC
. TRBJ1-5 . TRBV2 CASRGSGGQPQHF TGTGCCAGCAGGGGGTCCGGGGGGCAGCCCCAGCATTTT
. TRBJ1-5 . TRBV5-4 CATSRAENNQPQHF TGTGCCACCTCACGGGCAGAAAATAACCAGCCCCAGCATTTT
. TRBJ1-2 . TRBV6-5 CASSYSRTEYGYTF TGTGCCAGCAGTTACTCTAGGACTGAATATGGCTACACCTTC